This T cell receptor beta chain came from a study of T cell responses to AZD1222 COVID-19 vaccine. Notes on the study in general: Nearly half of spike-specific TCRs reportedly target variant regions that are unmutated in the B.1.351 and B.1.1.7 variants.

Germline CDR1 is MDHEN and CDR2 is SYDVKM. This CDR3 is built from 14 residues. The V gene lost 3 bases and the J gene lost 2 bases, with 10 bases spanning the gap. On this clone itself: What it binds is unknown.

Only in-frame clones appear in the TCRdb table, and some are missing; sequencing was by immunoSEQ multiplex PCR. The sample consists of 110,000 or so clones, about 88% of them appearing once. The rearrangement uses TRBV28 and TRBJ1-2; no reliable D call. Here the sequenced sample was peripheral blood, taken 28 days after the second AZD1222 dose. The receptor was derived from an adult who received the AZD1222 COVID-19 vaccine. The DNA of the CDR3 is TGTGCCAGCAGTTTGTTCGGCAGAAACTATGGCTACACCTTC. Amino acids: CASSLFGRNYGYTF.